This entry lists 30 T cell receptor beta chains sequenced from one sample in a study of blood T cells in healthy people across ages. A J-beta primer mix and a sample-barcoded 5' primer were used in a second PCR of about 7 to 12 cycles. TCRdb called the 5' RACE reads again in MiXCR, with one record for every CDR3 protein. This sample carries approximately 810,000 distinct CDR3 sequences, more than 25% of them seen once, and the ten largest clones take roughly 17%. The specimen sequenced was blood. These receptor sequences come from a woman aged 80 or over in good health.

The sample holds a few counts of this clonotype. The chain recombines TRBV20-1 with TRBJ1-1; D is ambiguous. Germline CDR1 is DFQATT and CDR2 is SNEGSKA (reference sequence). The CDR3 runs to 11 residues. V was shortened by 3 bases and J by 11 bases, with 13 bases between the two germline ends. This CDR3 is CSASEVGSAFF. The CDR3 region has the DNA TGCAGTGCTAGCGAGGTGGGGTCGGCTTTCTTT.

The sample holds a few counts of this clonotype. The chain joins TRBV6-2 or TRBV6-3 to TRBJ2-5, with D perhaps assigned TRBD1 or TRBD2 (7 bases each). The CDR3 sequence is 14 residues long. V gave up 2 bases and J gave up 11 bases, with 18 bases separating them. CDR1 and CDR2 (germline): MNHEY, SVGEGT. CDR3 nucleotide sequence: TGTGCCAGCAGTTACCGCGGGGGACAGAATGAGCAGTACTTC. Translated: CASSYRGGQNEQYF.

In the case of this clonotype: A much bigger clone sits one base away, suggesting this may be a read error. The CDR3 reads CSARTGTGGGETQYF. The DNA of the CDR3 is TGCAGTGCTAGGACCGGGACAGGGGGTGGGGAGACCCAGTACTTC. This chain connects TRBV20-1 to TRBJ2-7; TRBD1 matches at 11 bases. The J call may be faulty, since TRBJ2-5 better matches the DNA end. CDR3 length equals 15 residues. Germline-derived CDR1 and CDR2 are DFQATT and SNEGSKA (reference sequence).

This clonotype was detected many times. The V and J genes are TRBV5-6 and TRBJ2-7; 9 bases are shared with TRBD2. Trimming at V came to 2 bases and at J to 4 bases, leaving 13 bases not matched to a gene. This CDR3 contains 17 residues. Per the germline V gene, CDR1 is SGHDT and CDR2 is YYEEEE. The CDR3 nucleotides read TGTGCCAGCAGCTTTTCGGGTCGGCTAGCGGGGAAATACGAGCAGTACTTC. Translating gives CASSFSGRLAGKYEQYF.

The V gene is TRBV10-3, the J gene TRBJ2-7, with 8 nucleotides matching TRBD1. The germline gives CDR1 ENHRY, CDR2 SYGVKD. Trimming at V came to 5 bases and at J to 7 bases, leaving 16 bases not matched to a gene. The CDR3 extends over 16 amino acids. DNA for the CDR3: TGTGCCATCAGTTCCCGGACAGGGCCTTCCCACAATGAGCAGTACTTC. Residues: CAISSRTGPSHNEQYF.

V and J are TRBV11-2 and TRBJ2-1, with 8 bases fitting TRBD2. The CDR3 length is 14 residues. CDR1 SGHAT and CDR2 FQNNGV come from the germline V gene. The V gene end was trimmed by 0 bases and the J gene end by 12 bases; junction bases not matched to a gene: 7. The CDR3 bases are TGTGCCAGCAGCTTAGATCGGGGGGGCGCCCGGCAGTTCTTC. It is translated as CASSLDRGGARQFF.

The chain employs TRBV6-5 and TRBJ1-2; D is unclear. The CDR3 is 17 amino acids. Germline CDR1 MNHEY, CDR2 SVGAGI. The V gene lost 2 bases and the J gene lost 3 bases, with 19 bases spanning the gap. Here the CDR3 DNA reads TGTGCCAGCAGTTACCATCAAGGTGGCTCGGGTGACTATGGCTACACCTTC. Residues: CASSYHQGGSGDYGYTF.

A remark on this clonotype: Since a much larger clone is just one base distant, this may be a read error. The chain is built from TRBV6-2 or TRBV6-3 and TRBJ2-5, with a tentative D call TRBD2 (6 bases). The CDR3 is 16 amino acids. Germline CDR1 MNHEY, CDR2 SVGEGT. The CDR3 coding sequence is TGTGCCAGCAGTTACCGAGGGAGGCTAGCTCAAGAGGCCCAGTACTTC. Translation: CASSYRGRLAQEAQYF.

Turning to this clonotype: This clone may be a read error of a much larger clone one base away. The rearrangement uses TRBV9 and TRBJ2-1, with a possible D match to TRBD2 (5 bases). The closer fit of TRBJ2-7 to the DNA end suggests the J call may be wrong. From germline, CDR1 is SGDLS and CDR2 YYNGEE. The CDR3 loop spans 14 amino acids. CDR3 nucleotides: TGTGCCAGCAGCGTAGCAGGAGACTACAATGAGCAGTACTTC. This sequence encodes CASSVAGDYNEQYF.

This clonotype was seen many times. This chain uses TRBV5-1 with TRBJ2-1; the match to TRBD2 covers 13 bases. V lost 4 bases, J lost 8 bases, and 6 bases stayed unmatched. The CDR3 contains 15 residues. Germline V gives CDR1 SGHRS, CDR2 YFSETQ. CDR3: CASSRTSGGYHEQFF. The CDR3 coding sequence is TGCGCCAGCAGCAGGACTAGCGGGGGATATCATGAGCAGTTCTTC.

This clonotype has just a few counts. A read error is possible here, since a much larger clone lies one base away. This chain joins TRBV11-2 and TRBJ2-7, with a possible D match to TRBD1 (5 bases). The CDR3 has 15 amino acids. V was trimmed by 5 bases and J by 2 bases, leaving 16 bases between them. Germline values: CDR1 SGHAT, CDR2 FQNNGV. CDR3 bases: TGTGCCAGCAGCCCCCGCAGGGCAGGGACCTACGAGCAGTACTTC. The encoded protein is CASSPRRAGTYEQYF.

Concerning this clonotype: It may be a read error: a sequence one base away is much more abundant. This chain joins TRBV6-5 and TRBJ1-5; D is undetermined. Trimming pared 0 bases from V and 6 bases from J, leaving 6 bases between. Germline V gene sequence: CDR1 MNHEY, CDR2 SVGAGI. The CDR3 consists of 13 residues. The DNA for the CDR3 is TGTGCCAGCAGTTACTCGATCGTTCAGCCCCAGCATTTT. Translated: CASSYSIVQPQHF.

Here the CDR3 reads CSARGASYEQYF. The CDR3, as DNA: TGCAGTGCGCGGGGGGCGTCCTACGAGCAGTACTTC. V gene TRBV20-1 combines with J gene TRBJ2-5, with TRBD2 matching 8 bases. The J call may be wrong; the DNA end is better matched by TRBJ2-7. CDR1 and CDR2 (germline): DFQATT, SNEGSKA (reference sequence). This CDR3 contains 12 residues.

This clonotype was observed many times. The chain has TRBV2 and TRBJ2-1; no clear D gene. The V and J ends lost 9 bases and 2 bases respectively, with 8 bases between them. The CDR3 totals 12 residues. Germline V gives CDR1 SNHLY, CDR2 FYNNEI. In DNA form, the CDR3 reads TGTGCCAGTCAAGGACCCTACAATGAGCAGTTCTTC. Its translation: CASQGPYNEQFF.

This clonotype showed up many times. The gene calls are TRBV27 and TRBJ2-3; TRBD1 might be the D (5 bases). This CDR3 contains 15 residues. Between the trimmed V and J ends, which lost 5 bases and 0 bases, there was a span of 12 bases. Germline V CDR1 and CDR2: MNHEY, SMNVEV (reference sequence). The CDR3 protein is CASSPHRSSTDTQYF. DNA for the CDR3: TGTGCCAGCAGTCCCCACAGGAGTAGCACAGATACGCAGTATTTT.

The chain employs TRBV12-3 or TRBV12-4 and TRBJ1-4, with D tentatively TRBD1 (6 bases). The germline V and J ends were trimmed by 8 bases and 8 bases, with 15 bases remaining between them. The CDR3 consists of 13 residues. CDR3 sequence: CASGNREEEKLFF. The CDR3, as DNA: TGTGCCAGCGGTAACAGGGAGGAGGAAAAACTGTTTTTT.

This clonotype was recorded a few times. This chain links TRBV27 with TRBJ2-1, with 7 positions matching TRBD1. Germline V gives CDR1 MNHEY, CDR2 SMNVEV (reference sequence). V was clipped by 3 bases and J by 9 bases; unmatched bases: 8. CDR3 length equals 14 residues. This CDR3 reads CASSFTTGSVEQFF. CDR3 DNA: TGTGCCAGCAGTTTTACGACAGGGTCGGTTGAGCAGTTCTTC.

V gene TRBV20-1 combines with J gene TRBJ2-7; either TRBD1 or TRBD2 may fit D (5 bases each). The CDR3 has 14 residues. Between the trimmed V and J ends, which lost 6 bases and 2 bases, there was a span of 17 bases. From germline, CDR1 is DFQATT and CDR2 SNEGSKA (reference sequence). In DNA, the CDR3 is TGCAGTGCACGAGAGGGGTCAGATACCTACGAGCAGTACTTC. Translated, it gives CSAREGSDTYEQYF.

This chain links TRBV29-1 with TRBJ1-2; 11 nucleotides agree with TRBD1. CDR1 SQVTM and CDR2 ANQGSEA come from the germline V gene. Unmatched junction bases numbered 1, after V lost 2 bases and J lost 5 bases. The CDR3 has 13 residues. The CDR3 nucleotides read TGCAGCGTTGAAAGGGACAGGGGGTATGGCTACACCTTC. This sequence encodes CSVERDRGYGYTF.

The chain couples TRBV11-3 to TRBJ2-5; maybe TRBD1 (5 bases). Trimming removed 5 bases at V and 11 bases at J, with 24 bases between. In germline, CDR1 is SGHNT, CDR2 YENEEA. The CDR3 is 15 amino acids. The CDR3 DNA follows: TGTGCCAGCAGCCCAGGGTCGGCTTACCACAATGAGCAGTACTTC. It codes for CASSPGSAYHNEQYF. Using reference TRBV11-3 and TRBJ2-5 for the parts outside the CDR3, the full variable domain is EAGVVQSPRYKIIEKKQPVAFWCNPISGHNTLYWYLQNLGQGPELLIRYENEEAVDDSQLPKDRFSAERLKGVDSTLKIQPAELGDSAVYLCASSPGSAYHNEQYFGPGTRLLVL.

This clonotype was counted at least ten times. V usage is TRBV15 and J usage is TRBJ2-4; D ambiguous. CDR1 and CDR2 from the germline V gene are LNHNV and YYDKDF (reference sequence). This CDR3 region has 16 residues. Trimming took off 1 base at V and 2 bases at J, with 12 bases between the two ends. CDR3 in amino acids: CATSRVRVASKNIQYF. The CDR3 nucleotides are TGTGCCACCAGCAGAGTTCGGGTTGCGTCCAAAAACATTCAGTACTTC.

This clonotype was seen repeatedly, ten times or more. The chain joins TRBV20-1 to TRBJ1-2; D is unresolved. Trimming removed 3 bases from V and 6 bases from J, with 11 bases in between. Germline-derived CDR1 and CDR2 are DFQATT and SNEGSKA (reference sequence). The CDR3 is 12 residues long. The DNA of the CDR3 is TGCAGTGCTAGTTCCGGAGAAGATGGCTACACCTTC. This codes for CSASSGEDGYTF.

This clonotype was counted between two and nine times. The chain uses TRBV7-2 and TRBJ2-1; D remains ambiguous. V lost 5 bases and J 5 bases, leaving 13 bases between the germline ends. The V gene's germline CDR1 is SGHTA and CDR2 FQGNSA. The CDR3 sequence is 14 residues long. The CDR3 loop is CASSPMVPNNEQFF. In DNA form, the CDR3 reads TGTGCCAGCAGCCCTATGGTTCCTAACAATGAGCAGTTCTTC.

This clonotype was detected ten times or more. This chain links TRBV5-1 with TRBJ1-2; 10 positions agree with TRBD1. Losses at the gene ends were 5 bases for V and 8 bases for J; bases not matched to a gene: 3. Germline CDR1 reads SGHRS; CDR2 reads YFSETQ. This CDR3 has 12 residues. The CDR3 DNA is TGCGCCAGCAGTGGGACAGGGGACGGCTACACCTTC. It yields the protein CASSGTGDGYTF.

This clonotype was seen many times. This sequence joins TRBV20-1 and TRBJ2-5; a possible D gene is TRBD2 (6 bases). CDR1 and CDR2 (germline): DFQATT, SNEGSKA (reference sequence). The CDR3 consists of 14 residues. The V and J ends lost 5 bases and 0 bases respectively, with 13 bases between them. This CDR3 reads CSAQRGTHQETQYF. DNA of the CDR3: TGCAGTGCTCAACGGGGGACCCACCAAGAGACCCAGTACTTC.

This chain joins TRBV11-2 and TRBJ2-7; no reliable D call. Germline CDR1 SGHAT, CDR2 FQNNGV. This CDR3 spans 23 amino acids. V was cut by 6 bases and J by 7 bases, with 46 bases left in between. CDR3 protein: CASRHPARSVPPNPHLDRREQYF. The CDR3 coding sequence is TGTGCCAGCAGACACCCCGCTCGCTCCGTCCCACCCAACCCCCACTTGGACCGCAGGGAGCAGTACTTC.

The V and J genes are TRBV10-3 and TRBJ2-1; TRBD2 might be the D (5 bases). The CDR3 runs to 13 residues. V lost 6 bases to trimming and J lost 7 bases, with 13 bases between them. Germline CDR1 and CDR2: ENHRY and SYGVKD. The CDR3 bases are TGTGCCATCAGGATGCCGGGAAAAAATGAGCAGTTCTTC. Amino acid sequence: CAIRMPGKNEQFF.

On this clonotype itself: A much larger clone lies one base from this, so it may be a read error. V gene TRBV2 combines with J gene TRBJ2-1; D gene ambiguous. Germline assignment: CDR1 SNHLY and CDR2 FYNNEI. There are 12 residues in the CDR3. Trimming took 2 bases from V and 13 from J, leaving 12 bases between them. In nucleotides, the CDR3 is TGTGCCAGCAGTGAACGGTTCGAGACCCAGTTCTTC. Amino acid sequence: CASSERFETQFF.

This chain joins TRBV11-3 and TRBJ2-1; 7 bases are shared with TRBD1. The germline gives CDR1 SGHNT, CDR2 YENEEA. With 8 bases clipped from V and 9 bases from J, the junction kept 16 bases outside the gene matches. The CDR3 length is 15 residues. The CDR3 reads CASGRQGVARGEQFF. CDR3 bases: TGTGCCAGCGGCCGCCAGGGGGTAGCGCGAGGTGAGCAGTTCTTC.

This clonotype was detected ten times or more. This chain uses TRBV7-2 with TRBJ2-1; D unclear. V was clipped by 1 base and J by 7 bases, with 11 bases between them. The CDR3 length is 14 residues. Germline V gene lookup returns CDR1 SGHTA and CDR2 FQGNSA. The CDR3 sequence: CASSLGGGVNEQFF. Here the CDR3 DNA reads TGTGCCAGCAGCTTAGGAGGTGGGGTAAATGAGCAGTTCTTC.